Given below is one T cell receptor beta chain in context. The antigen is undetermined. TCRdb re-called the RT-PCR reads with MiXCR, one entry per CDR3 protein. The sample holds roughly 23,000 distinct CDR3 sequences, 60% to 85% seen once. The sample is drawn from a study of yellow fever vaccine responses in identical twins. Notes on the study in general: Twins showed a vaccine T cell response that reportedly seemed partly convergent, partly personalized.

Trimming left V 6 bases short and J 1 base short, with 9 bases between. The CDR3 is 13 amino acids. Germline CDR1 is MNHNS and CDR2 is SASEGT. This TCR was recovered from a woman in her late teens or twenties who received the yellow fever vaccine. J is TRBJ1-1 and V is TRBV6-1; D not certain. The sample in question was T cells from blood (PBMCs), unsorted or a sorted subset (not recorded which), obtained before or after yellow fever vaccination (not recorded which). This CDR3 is CASSPRENTEAFF. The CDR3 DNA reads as TGTGCCAGCAGCCCACGGGAGAACACTGAAGCTTTCTTT.